A single sample is the source of the 21 T cell receptor beta chains below, sequenced in a study of blood T cells in healthy people across ages. Using a J-beta primer mix together with a sample-barcoded 5' primer, a second PCR was run for roughly 6 to 11 cycles. TCRdb re-called the 5' RACE reads through MiXCR, storing one row per CDR3 protein. This table has 890,000 or so distinct CDR3 sequences, approximately 67% appearing once. The specimen sequenced was blood. The source of these receptors is a man aged 25-40 years in good health.

This clonotype was observed at least ten times. The chain recombines TRBV5-1 with TRBJ2-3; D is unresolved. Trimming removed 3 bases from V and 0 bases from J, with 5 bases in between. Germline-derived CDR1 and CDR2 are SGHRS and YFSETQ. This CDR3 contains 13 residues. The CDR3 protein is CASSSTSTDTQYF. In DNA, the CDR3 is TGCGCCAGCAGCTCGACCAGCACAGATACGCAGTATTTT.

V gene TRBV4-2 combines with J gene TRBJ2-1; D remains unclear. The V gene lost 2 bases and the J gene lost 10 bases, with 12 bases spanning the gap. There are 13 residues in the CDR3. The germline V gene has CDR1 LGHNA and CDR2 YNFKEQ. In nucleotides, the CDR3 is TGTGCCAGCAGCCAACCCTCCCGACCCGAGCAGTTCTTC. Its translation: CASSQPSRPEQFF.

In this sample, this clonotype turned up a few times. This sequence joins TRBV29-1 and TRBJ2-3; tentatively, D is TRBD2 (7 bases). Germline V CDR1 and CDR2: SQVTM, ANQGSEA. CDR3 length equals 16 residues. The ends were cut back, 1 base at V and 0 bases at J, with 14 bases in the middle. The CDR3, as DNA: TGCAGCGTTGAAGCGCTCGGGGGGCGAAGCACAGATACGCAGTATTTT. This sequence encodes CSVEALGGRSTDTQYF.

The chain recombines TRBV13 with TRBJ1-1; no clear D gene. V was trimmed by 5 bases and J by 4 bases, leaving 11 bases between them. There are 13 residues in the CDR3. Germline V gene sequence: CDR1 PRHDT, CDR2 FYEKMQ (reference sequence). The CDR3 DNA follows: TGTGCCAGCAGCCCCCTGGGAAGCACTGAAGCTTTCTTT. It specifies CASSPLGSTEAFF. The full variable domain, rest sourced from reference TRBV13 and TRBJ1-1, is AAGVIQSPRHLIKEKRETATLKCYPIPRHDTVYWYQQGPGQDPQFLISFYEKMQSDKGSIPDRFSAQQFSDYHSELNMSSLELGDSALYFCASSPLGSTEAFFGQGTRLTVV.

The V call is TRBV6-2 or TRBV6-3, the J call TRBJ2-1, with 10 bases aligning to TRBD1. The CDR3 is 17 amino acids. Germline assignment: CDR1 MNHEY and CDR2 SVGEGT. Trimming cost V 0 bases and J 8 bases; bases outside gene matches: 10. The CDR3 coding sequence is TGTGCCAGCAGTTACTCGACAGACAGGGGGCGTAGGGATGAGCAGTTCTTC. Protein product: CASSYSTDRGRRDEQFF.

This clonotype showed up just a few times. The chain combines TRBV7-2 with TRBJ2-1; D possibly corresponds to TRBD1 (5 bases). CDR3 length: 12 amino acids. V was cut by 5 bases and J by 10 bases, with 12 bases left in between. Germline assignment: CDR1 SGHTA and CDR2 FQGNSA. This CDR3 reads CASSDTRTEQFF. CDR3 bases: TGTGCCAGCAGCGACACACGGACAGAGCAGTTCTTC.

The table lists this clonotype with a few counts. The chain joins TRBV6-6 to TRBJ2-1, with D perhaps matching TRBD2 (6 bases). Trimming took off 5 bases at V and 9 bases at J, with 17 bases between the two ends. Germline values: CDR1 MNHNY, CDR2 SVGAGI (reference sequence). This CDR3 has 14 residues. The CDR3: CASSPRLVGTEQFF. DNA for the CDR3: TGTGCCAGCAGTCCTCGACTAGTGGGGACTGAGCAGTTCTTC.

The chain couples TRBV6-4 to TRBJ2-1; TRBD2 aligns across 9 bases. CDR3 length: 15 amino acids. Germline V CDR1 and CDR2: MRHNA, SNTAGT. J gave up 7 bases and V 3 bases, and 7 bases lay outside the gene matches. Here the CDR3 reads CASSEGGGAENEQFF. The CDR3 coding sequence is TGTGCCAGCAGTGAGGGCGGGGGGGCCGAAAATGAGCAGTTCTTC.

This chain joins TRBV29-1 and TRBJ2-5; D is ambiguous. The DNA end is a closer match to TRBJ2-7, so the J assignment may be wrong. There are 13 residues in the CDR3. Germline values: CDR1 SQVTM, CDR2 ANQGSEA. This CDR3 reads CSVQPGGPYEQYF. The CDR3 nucleotides read TGCAGCGTTCAACCTGGCGGACCCTACGAGCAGTACTTC.

The table lists this clonotype with a few counts. The chain is built from TRBV7-2 and TRBJ2-7, with 7 bases identical to TRBD2. Germline CDR1 SGHTA, CDR2 FQGNSA. CDR3 length: 15 amino acids. Trimming at V came to 2 bases and at J to 5 bases, leaving 9 bases not matched to a gene. In DNA, the CDR3 is TGTGCCAGCAGCTTAAGGTTGCGGGGGTTCAACGAGCAGTACTTC. Amino acids: CASSLRLRGFNEQYF.

The chain's CDR3 is CSARSVETQYF. The CDR3 nucleotides read TGCAGTGCTAGATCGGTAGAGACCCAGTACTTC. The chain is built from TRBV20-1 and TRBJ2-5; D is uncertain. The length of the CDR3 is 11 residues. The germline V gene has CDR1 DFQATT and CDR2 SNEGSKA (reference sequence). V gave up 2 bases and J gave up 4 bases, with 5 bases separating them.

This clonotype was picked up a small number of times. This chain links TRBV7-2 with TRBJ2-5, with D possibly being TRBD2 (5 bases). The J call is uncertain, as TRBJ2-7 better fits the DNA end. CDR1 and CDR2 (germline): SGHTA, FQGNSA. This CDR3 is 15 amino acids long. CDR3: CASSLVFGVTYEQYF. The DNA of the CDR3 is TGTGCCAGCAGCTTAGTTTTCGGGGTGACCTACGAGCAGTACTTC.

This clonotype has a single count. The chain is built from TRBV20-1 and TRBJ2-7; D is perhaps TRBD1 (5 bases). Germline V lookup: CDR1 DFQATT, CDR2 SNEGSKA (reference sequence). The CDR3 covers 14 residues. Trimming left V 2 bases short and J 2 bases short, with 13 bases between. CDR3 nucleotides: TGCAGTGCTAGAAGCCTTAAGGACACCTACGAGCAGTACTTC. It yields the protein CSARSLKDTYEQYF.

The chain employs TRBV25-1 and TRBJ1-2, with D tentatively TRBD1 (5 bases). CDR1 and CDR2 from the germline V gene are MGHDK and SYGVNS. The ends were cut back, 9 bases at V and 4 bases at J, with 15 bases in the middle. The CDR3 covers 13 residues. The CDR3 region is CAREGESPYGYTF. CDR3 nucleotide sequence: TGTGCCAGAGAAGGGGAATCCCCCTATGGCTACACCTTC.

The chain couples TRBV7-9 to TRBJ2-5, with TRBD2 matching over 7 bases. The germline V gene has CDR1 SEHNR and CDR2 FQNEAQ (reference sequence). The CDR3 contains 12 residues. J lost 5 bases, V lost 5 bases, and 2 bases had no gene match. The CDR3 nucleotides read TGTGCCAGCAGCCGGGGGGACGAGACCCAGTACTTC. This gives the protein CASSRGDETQYF. Variable domain in full (rest from reference TRBV7-9 and TRBJ2-5): DTGVSQNPRHKITKRGQNVTFRCDPISEHNRLYWYRQTLGQGPEFLTYFQNEAQLEKSRLLSDRFSAERPKGSFSTLEIQRTEQGDSAMYLCASSRGDETQYFGPGTRLLVL.

With regard to this clonotype: One end of the junction is discordant with germline, which a read error may explain. The chain uses TRBV27 and TRBJ2-7; the D gene could be TRBD1 or TRBD2 (5 bases each). The V gene's germline CDR1 is MNHEY and CDR2 SMNVEV (reference sequence). This CDR3 is 12 amino acids long. CDR3 in DNA: TGTACCAGCAGTATCGGGACGGCAGAGCAGTACTTC. The encoded protein is CTSSIGTAEQYF.

CDR3 coding DNA: TGCAGTGCTTCGCGTTTGGGGGGCAGGACAGATACGCAGTATTTT. It yields the protein CSASRLGGRTDTQYF. The chain is built from TRBV20-1 and TRBJ2-3; the D call may be TRBD1 or TRBD2 (6 bases each). V was cut by 5 bases and J by 3 bases, with 18 bases left in between. Germline V lookup: CDR1 DFQATT, CDR2 SNEGSKA (reference sequence). CDR3 size: 15 residues.

The J gene is TRBJ2-5, the V gene TRBV10-3, with D perhaps TRBD2 (5 bases). This CDR3 region has 14 residues. Per germline, CDR1 ENHRY and CDR2 SYGVKD. Deletions cut 10 bases from V and 5 bases from J, with 20 bases between. The CDR3 reads CATTRGGVRETQYF. Here the CDR3 DNA reads TGTGCCACAACTAGAGGCGGTGTAAGGGAGACCCAGTACTTC.

This clonotype was counted between two and nine times. The V call is TRBV3-1, the J call TRBJ2-1; no reliable D call. The germline gives CDR1 LGHDT, CDR2 YNNKEL (reference sequence). The CDR3 length is 16 residues. Trimming pared 0 bases from V and 9 bases from J, leaving 18 bases between. The CDR3 sequence: CASSQEVGFGYGEQFF. The CDR3 DNA sequence: TGTGCCAGCAGCCAAGAAGTCGGATTTGGTTATGGTGAGCAGTTCTTC.

The chain couples TRBV20-1 to TRBJ2-7, with TRBD2 matching 13 bases. CDR1 DFQATT and CDR2 SNEGSKA come from the germline V gene (reference sequence). V dropped 2 bases and J dropped 7; count of bases not matched to a gene: 11. The length of the CDR3 is 16 residues. The CDR3 nucleotides read TGCAGTGCTAGAATCCTACTAGCGGGAGGGCCGGGTGAGCAGTACTTC. Amino acid sequence: CSARILLAGGPGEQYF.

The chain recombines TRBV15 with TRBJ1-4; D is possibly TRBD1 (5 bases). V lost 9 bases and J 3 bases, leaving 11 bases between the germline ends. Per germline, CDR1 LNHNV and CDR2 YYDKDF (reference sequence). This CDR3 contains 13 residues. The CDR3 reads CATPGPPNEKLFF. In nucleotides, the CDR3 is TGTGCCACGCCGGGACCGCCTAATGAAAAACTGTTTTTT.